This TCR beta chain was sequenced for a study of blood T cell repertoires in COVID-19. Looking at the study overall: The United States, Italy and Spain were the sources of the acute and convalescent COVID-19 samples. PBMCs, B-cell-depleted T cells, or T cells provided the cDNA or gDNA that made up the material.

V gave up 2 bases and J gave up 5 bases; unmatched junction bases: 14. This CDR3 contains 17 residues. Germline V gene sequence: CDR1 MGHRA, CDR2 YSYEKL. Clones were sequenced by immunoSEQ multiplex PCR, and TCRdb holds only the in-frame ones, with some missing. In the table there are 70,000 or so clones, 70% to 90% of which are singletons. The sequencing input was peripheral blood. The sequence came from a man in his 70s with active COVID-19. The chain links TRBV4-1 to TRBJ2-7; 8 positions match TRBD1. The CDR3 loop reads CASSQLFLRGLFDEQYF. As DNA, the CDR3 is TGCGCCAGCAGCCAACTCTTCCTCAGGGGGCTGTTCGACGAGCAGTACTTC.